This TCR beta chain is drawn from a study of identical twins. Per germline, CDR1 DFQATT and CDR2 SNEGSKA (reference sequence). The V and J ends lost 0 bases and 5 bases, in that order; junction bases with no gene match: 11. The CDR3 length is 16 residues. This clonotype was recorded a few times. TCRdb re-called the 5' RACE reads with MiXCR, one entry per CDR3 protein. The sample has 450,000 to 650,000 distinct CDR3 sequences, roughly 15% seen once. These data were likewise used in another study, on yellow fever vaccine responses in identical twins.

Sequencing was carried out using CD4+ T cells sorted from blood. The rearrangement links TRBV20-1 to TRBJ2-7; 9 bases fit TRBD2. This sequence originates from a woman aged 18 to 35 in good health. The CDR3 DNA is TGCAGTGCTAGAGAGGGTAGCGGGAGTATTGGGGACGAGCAGTACTTC. As protein: CSAREGSGSIGDEQYF.